These 19 T cell receptor beta chains share one sample of origin, sequenced in a study of cytomegalovirus exposure and HLA in healthy donors (dated by TCRdb to the late 2010s). Library construction relied on the immunoSEQ multiplex PCR assay. A mixture of 60 forward primers for TCR Vbeta segments and 13 reverse primers for TCR Jbeta segments was used in the multiplex PCR. TCRdb took over this immuneACCESS table, retaining in-frame rearrangements with V and J assigned. Such tables are incomplete; in checked studies, under half of the missing clones stem from an unresolved V gene, and the remainder is unexplained. This sample gives approximately 110,000 clones in total; less than 70% of them show up just once. The ten largest account for about 2.2% of the sample. The sequenced sample consisted of PBMCs. Every receptor here comes from a woman aged 25 to 45 in good health and CMV-seronegative.

This clone was seen more than once but under ten times. V usage is TRBV19 and J usage is TRBJ2-7, with TRBD2 matching over 7 bases. The V gene's germline CDR1 is LNHDA and CDR2 SQIVND (reference sequence). V shed 5 bases, J shed 0 bases, and the junction held 7 bases outside the gene matches. This CDR3 is 15 amino acids long. The CDR3 spells CASSFTSESSYEQYF. As DNA, the CDR3 is TGTGCCAGTAGTTTCACTAGCGAGAGCTCCTACGAGCAGTACTTC.

The genes are TRBV5-1 and TRBJ2-2, with TRBD2 identical over 12 bases. Trimming cost V 2 bases and J 1 base; bases outside gene matches: 0. CDR1 is SGHRS and CDR2 is YFSETQ in the germline V gene. The length of the CDR3 is 16 residues. CDR3: CASSLLAGGNTGELFF. CDR3 nucleotides: TGCGCCAGCAGCTTACTAGCGGGAGGGAACACCGGGGAGCTGTTTTTT.

This clone has just a few counts. The chain links TRBV28 to TRBJ1-2; TRBD1 might be the D (6 bases). CDR3 length: 17 residues. Trimming removed 3 bases from V and 2 bases from J, with 19 bases in between. Germline V CDR1 and CDR2: MDHEN, SYDVKM. CDR3 region: CASSLVGAGAINYGYTF. The CDR3 nucleotides read TGTGCCAGCAGTTTGGTGGGGGCAGGTGCGATAAACTATGGCTACACCTTC.

The rearrangement joins TRBV20-1 to TRBJ2-5; a possible D gene is TRBD2 (6 bases). The ends were cut back, 0 bases at V and 10 bases at J, with 9 bases in the middle. Germline V gene sequence: CDR1 DFQATT, CDR2 SNEGSKA (reference sequence). The CDR3 totals 11 residues. The CDR3 DNA reads as TGCAGTGCTAGAGATCCCGGGGGCCAGTACTTC. Translating it yields CSARDPGGQYF.

The rearrangement links TRBV27 to TRBJ2-1; D remains unclear. The germline V and J ends were trimmed by 5 bases and 9 bases, with 17 bases remaining between them. CDR3 length: 14 residues. Germline values: CDR1 MNHEY, CDR2 SMNVEV (reference sequence). CDR3 bases: TGTGCCAGCAGTCCTAACCGATCGAATCGTGAGCAGTTCTTC. Translation: CASSPNRSNREQFF.

The chain recombines TRBV11-2 with TRBJ2-7; 10 positions agree with TRBD2. V dropped 1 base and J dropped 1; count of bases not matched to a gene: 10. The CDR3 consists of 18 residues. From germline, CDR1 is SGHAT and CDR2 FQNNGV. The CDR3 DNA reads TGTGCCAGCAGCTTAGGTATCGGGCTAGCGGGAGTATCCTACGAGCAGTACTTC. It translates to CASSLGIGLAGVSYEQYF.

The rearrangement joins TRBV7-9 to TRBJ2-1; D is perhaps TRBD2 (7 bases). Trimming took 2 bases from V and 5 from J, leaving 13 bases between them. The CDR3 extends over 15 amino acids. Germline loops: CDR1 SEHNR, CDR2 FQNEAQ (reference sequence). The CDR3 reads CASSLRGGQNNEQFF. CDR3 nucleotide sequence: TGTGCCAGCAGCTTAAGGGGGGGCCAGAACAATGAGCAGTTCTTC. The complete variable domain, with remaining parts taken from reference TRBV7-9 and TRBJ2-1, reads DTGVSQNPRHKITKRGQNVTFRCDPISEHNRLYWYRQTLGQGPEFLTYFQNEAQLEKSRLLSDRFSAERPKGSFSTLEIQRTEQGDSAMYLCASSLRGGQNNEQFFGPGTRLTVL.

The V call is TRBV7-2, the J call TRBJ2-1; 7 positions agree with TRBD2. J gave up 0 bases and V 5 bases, and 4 bases lay outside the gene matches. The CDR3 sequence is 15 residues long. Germline V gene data show CDR1 as SGHTA and CDR2 as FQGNSA. In DNA form, the CDR3 reads TGTGCCAGCAGCGTCGGACTAGTCTCCTACAATGAGCAGTTCTTC. This sequence encodes CASSVGLVSYNEQFF.

The DNA for the CDR3 is TGTGCCAGTCATTCGGTGAACACTGAAGCTTTCTTT. Residues: CASHSVNTEAFF. The chain carries TRBV2 and TRBJ1-1; D not certain. CDR1 and CDR2 from the germline V gene are SNHLY and FYNNEI. The CDR3 totals 12 residues. The V end was cut by 9 bases, the J end by 0 bases, with 8 bases between.

This chain joins TRBV18 and TRBJ1-1; 8 bases are shared with TRBD1. This CDR3 comprises 16 residues. V lost 1 base, J lost 2 bases, and 6 bases stayed unmatched. Germline-derived CDR1 and CDR2 are KGHSH and LQKENI. The CDR3 here is CASSPLRQGLNTEAFF. For the CDR3, the DNA is TGTGCCAGCTCACCACTTCGACAGGGGTTAAACACTGAAGCTTTCTTT. The full variable domain, its missing parts supplied by reference TRBV18 and TRBJ1-1, is NAGVMQNPRHLVRRRGQEARLRCSPMKGHSHVYWYRQLPEEGLKFMVYLQKENIIDESGMPKERFSAEFPKEGPSILRIQQVVRGDSAAYFCASSPLRQGLNTEAFFGQGTRLTVV.

The rearrangement joins TRBV5-4 to TRBJ1-2; 8 nucleotides line up with TRBD1. The CDR3 is 13 residues long. Losses at the gene ends were 3 bases for V and 3 bases for J; bases not matched to a gene: 1. Germline V gives CDR1 SGHNT, CDR2 YYREEE (reference sequence). This CDR3 reads CASSSTGDYGYTF. DNA for the CDR3: TGTGCCAGCAGCTCGACAGGGGACTATGGCTACACCTTC.

The chain is built from TRBV4-1 and TRBJ2-1; 10 bases line up with TRBD2. In germline, CDR1 is MGHRA, CDR2 YSYEKL. The length of the CDR3 is 16 residues. V was clipped by 4 bases and J by 7 bases; unmatched bases: 10. The CDR3 loop reads CASSPTGTSARNEQFF. The DNA for the CDR3 is TGCGCCAGCAGCCCGACCGGGACTAGCGCTCGTAATGAGCAGTTCTTC.

The chain recombines TRBV5-6 with TRBJ1-5; TRBD1 might be the D (5 bases). The germline V gene has CDR1 SGHDT and CDR2 YYEEEE. With 4 bases removed from V and 10 bases from J, the gap between germline ends came to 9 bases. CDR3 size: 11 residues. The CDR3 nucleotides read TGTGCCAGCAGCAGGGGTGGTCCCCAGCATTTT. Its protein product is CASSRGGPQHF.

The chain is built from TRBV30 and TRBJ1-6, with D tentatively TRBD1 (5 bases). The V end was cut by 2 bases, the J end by 6 bases, with 11 bases between. This CDR3 has 14 residues. The V gene's germline CDR1 is GTSNPN and CDR2 SVGIG (reference sequence). The CDR3 protein is CAWSIGGSNSPLHF. CDR3 nucleotides: TGTGCCTGGAGTATTGGGGGGAGTAATTCACCCCTCCACTTT.

The chain employs TRBV5-4 and TRBJ2-3, with TRBD2 matching 8 bases. Germline loops: CDR1 SGHNT, CDR2 YYREEE (reference sequence). V was clipped by 1 base and J by 3 bases; unmatched bases: 4. The CDR3 has 15 residues. CDR3 region: CASSLYTGGTDTQYF. The CDR3 DNA is TGTGCCAGCAGCTTGTACACGGGAGGGACAGATACGCAGTATTTT.

CDR3 residues: CASIRVASIPYNEQFF. In DNA, the CDR3 is TGTGCCAGCATCCGCGTAGCCAGCATCCCCTACAATGAGCAGTTCTTC. V gene TRBV5-6 combines with J gene TRBJ2-1; D unresolved. CDR3 size: 16 residues. Deletions cut 6 bases from V and 2 bases from J, with 18 bases between. Germline CDR1 SGHDT, CDR2 YYEEEE.

This clone was counted between two and nine times. V and J are TRBV5-6 and TRBJ2-2; tentative D call: TRBD2 (6 bases). CDR1 is SGHDT, CDR2 YYEEEE, per germline. This CDR3 has 14 residues. V gave up 4 bases and J gave up 7 bases, with 14 bases separating them. The DNA of the CDR3 is TGTGCCAGCAGCACCGTTGGAGGGAACGGGGAGCTGTTTTTT. Translating it yields CASSTVGGNGELFF.

The chain combines TRBV4-2 with TRBJ1-1; D not certain. V lost 1 base to trimming and J lost 1 base, with 10 bases between them. The CDR3 consists of 15 residues. Germline CDR1 reads LGHNA; CDR2 reads YNFKEQ. The CDR3 loop reads CASSQVHQWNTEAFF. For the CDR3, the DNA is TGTGCCAGCAGCCAAGTCCATCAGTGGAACACTGAAGCTTTCTTT.

This chain links TRBV27 with TRBJ2-1; 9 nucleotides line up with TRBD2. The V and J ends lost 3 bases and 7 bases, in that order; junction bases with no gene match: 7. The CDR3 length is 15 residues. The germline gives CDR1 MNHEY, CDR2 SMNVEV (reference sequence). The CDR3 here is CASSFLASGINEQFF. The CDR3 DNA sequence: TGTGCCAGCAGTTTTTTGGCTAGCGGGATAAATGAGCAGTTCTTC.